A selection of T cell receptor beta chains follows, all from one sample in a study of cytomegalovirus exposure and HLA in healthy donors. Here immunoSEQ multiplex PCR was the method, and the copy in TCRdb shows in-frame clones only, minus some. The top ten hold approximately 7.8% of the sample, which has 130,000 or so clones, 74% seen once. Sequenced: PBMCs. The receptors derive from a male donor in good health and CMV-seronegative. CDR3s include the opening cysteine and the closing phenylalanine or tryptophan. The order of the fields is J gene, V gene, clone size, D gene, CDR3 protein, CDR3 DNA. A D gene is named only where the DNA matches it firmly. Size is omitted from some rows. Given values are once, few, many or a class for expanded clones.

TRBJ2-3,TRBV27,NA,NA,CASSAQGDTQYF,TGTGCCAGCAGCGCACAGGGAGATACGCAGTATTTT
TRBJ1-5,TRBV13,NA,TRBD1,CASSYGQVNQPQHF,TGTGCCAGCAGCTACGGACAGGTGAATCAGCCCCAGCATTTT
TRBJ2-2,TRBV5-4,NA,NA,CASSHRKDTGELFF,TGTGCCAGCAGCCACAGGAAGGACACCGGGGAGCTGTTTTTT
TRBJ1-4,TRBV5-1,NA,TRBD1,CASSFHRDRVGEKLFF,TGCGCCAGCAGCTTTCACCGGGACAGGGTCGGAGAAAAACTGTTTTTT
TRBJ1-4,TRBV6-5,NA,NA,CASSYGGTSEKLFF,TGTGCCAGCAGTTATGGGGGGACGAGTGAAAAACTGTTTTTT
TRBJ2-3,TRBV9,NA,NA,CASSPVGPRQDTQYF,TGTGCCAGCAGCCCAGTAGGCCCACGACAAGATACGCAGTATTTT
TRBJ2-2,TRBV28,once,TRBD2,CASRPPRGAGELFF,TGTGCCAGCAGGCCCCCGCGGGGGGCCGGGGAGCTGTTTTTT
TRBJ2-3,TRBV19,NA,TRBD2,CASRGKDSGGAADTQYF,TGTGCCAGTAGGGGGAAAGATAGCGGGGGGGCGGCAGATACGCAGTATTTT
TRBJ2-2,TRBV7-2,NA,NA,CASSLGLNTGELFF,TGTGCCAGCAGCTTAGGTTTAAACACCGGGGAGCTGTTTTTT
TRBJ2-2,TRBV11-2,NA,NA,CASSLAGPTGELFF,TGTGCCAGCAGCTTGGCGGGACCCACCGGGGAGCTGTTTTTT
TRBJ1-1,TRBV19,NA,NA,CASSIGYGMNTEAFF,TGTGCCAGTAGTATCGGGTACGGGATGAACACTGAAGCTTTCTTT
TRBJ1-1,TRBV5-5,few,NA,CASSGELRVNTEAFF,TGTGCCAGCAGCGGGGAGCTACGGGTGAACACTGAAGCTTTCTTT
TRBJ2-3,TRBV9,NA,NA,CASSVEGGTQYF,TGTGCCAGCAGCGTAGAGGGAGGCACGCAGTATTTT
TRBJ2-1,TRBV7-3,NA,TRBD2,CASSLTSGGANEQFF,TGTGCCAGCAGCTTGACTAGCGGGGGGGCTAATGAGCAGTTCTTC
TRBJ2-3,TRBV11-3,NA,TRBD2,CASSIGTRSTDTQYF,TGTGCCAGCAGCATTGGGACTAGAAGCACAGATACGCAGTATTTT
TRBJ2-3,TRBV5-1,NA,NA,CASSLGGVGTDTQYF,TGCGCCAGCAGCTTAGGGGGAGTGGGCACAGATACGCAGTATTTT
TRBJ1-2,TRBV7-9,NA,TRBD1,CASSQQGTEGYTF,TGTGCCAGCAGCCAACAGGGGACTGAAGGCTACACCTTC
TRBJ2-1,TRBV29-1,NA,NA,CSVGQVLHSEQFF,TGCAGCGTTGGTCAGGTTCTCCACAGTGAGCAGTTCTTC
TRBJ2-7,TRBV19,NA,TRBD1,CASSTGQGSYEQYF,TGTGCCAGTAGTACAGGACAGGGGAGCTACGAGCAGTACTTC
TRBJ1-2,TRBV29-1,few,TRBD1,CSVGRTGGESGYTF,TGCAGCGTCGGACGGACAGGGGGTGAGAGTGGCTACACCTTC
TRBJ2-1,TRBV5-1,NA,TRBD1,CASSGTGGGSYNEQFF,TGCGCCAGCTCAGGGACAGGGGGAGGGTCTTACAATGAGCAGTTCTTC
TRBJ1-1,TRBV7-9,once,NA,CASSIKDSTEAFF,TGTGCCAGCAGTATTAAGGACAGCACTGAAGCTTTCTTT
TRBJ1-6,TRBV27,NA,NA,CASRTVNSPLHF,TGTGCCAGCAGGACAGTTAATTCACCCCTCCACTTT
TRBJ1-2,TRBV11-1,once,TRBD1,CASSLRDRDYGYTF,TGTGCCAGCAGCTTACGGGACAGGGACTATGGCTACACCTTC
TRBJ2-5,TRBV4-3,once,TRBD2,CASSQEAVGLAGGETQYF,TGCGCCAGCAGCCAAGAAGCGGTTGGACTAGCGGGAGGAGAGACCCAGTACTTC
TRBJ2-7,TRBV6-6,NA,NA,CASSVSKSYEQYF,TGTGCCAGCAGTGTCAGTAAATCCTACGAGCAGTACTTC
TRBJ2-2,TRBV6-5,NA,NA,CASSEGGSGELFF,TGTGCCAGCAGTGAAGGAGGGTCGGGGGAGCTGTTTTTT
TRBJ1-3,TRBV5-4,NA,NA,CASSSGRTGNTIYF,TGTGCCAGCAGCTCGGGAAGGACTGGAAACACCATATATTTT
TRBJ2-7,TRBV28,NA,NA,CASTGGSPKEQYF,TGTGCCAGCACCGGAGGGTCGCCTAAGGAGCAGTACTTC
TRBJ1-4,TRBV6-5,NA,NA,CASSEGGANEKLFF,TGTGCCAGCAGTGAAGGGGGAGCTAATGAAAAACTGTTTTTT
TRBJ2-5,TRBV10-3,few,TRBD1,CAISESRDRVETQYF,TGTGCCATCAGTGAATCCCGGGACAGGGTTGAGACCCAGTACTTC
TRBJ2-7,TRBV27,NA,TRBD2,CASSWGGSTYEQYF,TGTGCCAGCAGTTGGGGGGGGAGCACCTACGAGCAGTACTTC
TRBJ1-1,TRBV28,NA,TRBD1,CASSLRQGTAEAFF,TGTGCCAGCAGTTTGAGACAGGGGACGGCTGAAGCTTTCTTT
TRBJ2-7,TRBV25-1,NA,NA,CASGQIYEQYF,TGTGCTTCAGGACAGATCTACGAGCAGTACTTC
TRBJ1-3,TRBV13,few,NA,CASSHYTEGNTIYF,TGTGCCAGCAGCCACTACACGGAAGGAAACACCATATATTTT
TRBJ2-2,TRBV10-2,NA,NA,CASSENWGHTHTGELFF,TGCGCCAGCAGTGAAAATTGGGGACATACCCACACCGGGGAGCTGTTTTTT
TRBJ1-5,TRBV2,NA,NA,CASSERSGGVQPQHF,TGTGCCAGCAGTGAACGATCGGGGGGCGTTCAGCCCCAGCATTTT
TRBJ2-1,TRBV7-2,few,NA,CASSPGLGQQSYNEQFF,TGTGCCAGCAGTCCGGGCCTCGGACAGCAATCCTACAATGAGCAGTTCTTC
TRBJ2-3,TRBV9,NA,TRBD1,CASSLGQGADTQYF,TGTGCCAGCAGCCTCGGACAGGGGGCAGATACGCAGTATTTT
TRBJ2-6,TRBV18,NA,NA,CASTRNSGANVLTF,TGTGCCAGCACGAGGAACTCTGGGGCCAACGTCCTGACTTTC
TRBJ1-4,TRBV7-9,NA,TRBD1,CSSSSYRGTNEKLFF,TGTTCCAGCAGCTCCTACAGGGGAACTAATGAAAAACTGTTTTTT
TRBJ1-2,TRBV6-6,NA,TRBD1,CASHETGSGYTF,TGTGCCAGCCATGAGACAGGGTCGGGCTACACCTTC
TRBJ2-7,TRBV7-3,NA,NA,CASSPEGRTSGHEQYF,TGTGCCAGCAGCCCCGAGGGCAGAACCTCGGGACACGAGCAGTACTTC
TRBJ1-2,TRBV6-1,NA,NA,CASSGQRGGAGNYGYTF,TGTGCCAGCAGTGGGCAGCGAGGAGGCGCCGGTAACTATGGCTACACCTTC
TRBJ2-7,TRBV4-3,few,TRBD1,CASSQEARDRVYEQYF,TGCGCCAGCAGCCAAGAGGCCCGGGACAGGGTCTACGAGCAGTACTTC
TRBJ1-4,TRBV6-5,NA,TRBD1,CASSSTGGAANEKLFF,TGTGCCAGCAGTTCAACAGGGGGCGCGGCTAATGAAAAACTGTTTTTT
TRBJ1-2,TRBV25-1,NA,TRBD1,CASSGTGGSEVGYTF,TGTGCCAGCTCCGGGACAGGGGGTTCGGAAGTTGGCTACACCTTC
TRBJ1-5,TRBV28,NA,TRBD1,CASRQRDRGFGRKSNQPQHF,TGTGCCAGCAGGCAACGGGACAGGGGATTCGGTCGGAAAAGCAATCAGCCCCAGCATTTT
TRBJ2-7,TRBV19,NA,NA,CASSTPRGSSYEQYF,TGTGCCAGTAGTACCCCCCGGGGGAGCTCCTACGAGCAGTACTTC
TRBJ1-2,TRBV2,NA,NA,CASRETGPMGGYTF,TGTGCCAGCAGGGAGACAGGCCCTATGGGTGGCTACACCTTC
TRBJ2-1,TRBV2,NA,TRBD2,CAIASGRRDEQFF,TGTGCCATCGCTAGCGGGAGAAGGGATGAGCAGTTCTTC
TRBJ2-1,TRBV4-2,NA,TRBD2,CASSQDLRREGQQFF,TGTGCCAGCAGCCAAGATTTGCGGCGGGAGGGGCAGCAGTTCTTC
TRBJ1-2,TRBV6-6,NA,TRBD1,CASSFRTGYGYTF,TGTGCCAGCAGTTTTAGGACAGGGTATGGCTACACCTTC
TRBJ2-7,TRBV5-1,NA,TRBD1,CASTRGTGKAEGLEQYF,TGCGCCAGCACCCGAGGGACAGGAAAAGCGGAGGGCCTGGAGCAGTACTTC
TRBJ2-7,TRBV7-2,NA,NA,CASSSGRGDLYEQYF,TGTGCCAGCAGCTCAGGGAGGGGGGACCTCTACGAGCAGTACTTC
TRBJ1-1,TRBV7-9,NA,TRBD1,CASSISRDRDLNTEAFF,TGTGCCAGCAGCATAAGCCGGGACAGAGATCTCAACACTGAAGCTTTCTTT
TRBJ1-5,TRBV5-4,NA,NA,CASSSGPQTGNQPQHF,TGTGCCAGCAGCTCCGGGCCGCAAACAGGGAACCAGCCCCAGCATTTT
TRBJ2-5,TRBV5-1,once,TRBD2,CASSPGTSNIQETQYF,TGCGCCAGCAGCCCAGGGACTAGCAATATCCAAGAGACCCAGTACTTC
TRBJ2-2,TRBV7-2,few,TRBD2,CASSTSGGLSVGELFF,TGTGCCAGCAGCACAAGCGGGGGGCTTTCTGTCGGGGAGCTGTTTTTT
TRBJ2-7,TRBV4-3,NA,TRBD1,CASSQGQGAYEQYF,TGCGCCAGCAGCCAAGGCCAGGGGGCCTACGAGCAGTACTTC